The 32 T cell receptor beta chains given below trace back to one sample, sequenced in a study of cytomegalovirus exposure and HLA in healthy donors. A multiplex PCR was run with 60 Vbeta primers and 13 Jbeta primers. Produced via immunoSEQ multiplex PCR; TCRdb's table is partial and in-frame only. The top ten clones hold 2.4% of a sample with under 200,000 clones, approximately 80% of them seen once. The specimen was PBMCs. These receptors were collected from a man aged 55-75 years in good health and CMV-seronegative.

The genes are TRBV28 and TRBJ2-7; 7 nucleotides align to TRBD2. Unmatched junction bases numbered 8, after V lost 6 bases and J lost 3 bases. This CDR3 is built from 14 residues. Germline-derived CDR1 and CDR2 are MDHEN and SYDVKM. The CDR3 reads CASSPRLADYEQYF. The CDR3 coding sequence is TGTGCCAGCAGCCCCCGGCTAGCGGACTACGAGCAGTACTTC. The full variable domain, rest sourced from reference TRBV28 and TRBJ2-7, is DVKVTQSSRYLVKRTGEKVFLECVQDMDHENMFWYRQDPGLGLRLIYFSYDVKMKEKGDIPEGYSVSREKKERFSLILESASTNQTSMYLCASSPRLADYEQYFGPGTRLTVT.

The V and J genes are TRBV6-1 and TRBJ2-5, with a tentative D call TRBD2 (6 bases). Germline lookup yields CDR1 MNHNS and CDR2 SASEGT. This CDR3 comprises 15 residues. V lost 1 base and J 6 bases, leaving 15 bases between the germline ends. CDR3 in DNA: TGTGCCAGCAGTGAAGACACGGGGGTGGTGAAGACCCAGTACTTC. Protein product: CASSEDTGVVKTQYF.

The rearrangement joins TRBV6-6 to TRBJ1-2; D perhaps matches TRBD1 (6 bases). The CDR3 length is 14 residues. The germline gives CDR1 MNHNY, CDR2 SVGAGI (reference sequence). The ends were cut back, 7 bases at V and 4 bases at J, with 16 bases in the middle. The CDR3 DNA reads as TGTGCCAGCAATCCAAACAGGGTACCCTATGGCTACACCTTC. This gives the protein CASNPNRVPYGYTF.

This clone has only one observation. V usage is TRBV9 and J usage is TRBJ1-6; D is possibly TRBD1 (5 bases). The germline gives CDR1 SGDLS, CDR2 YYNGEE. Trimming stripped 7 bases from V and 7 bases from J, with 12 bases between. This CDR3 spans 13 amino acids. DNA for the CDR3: TGTGCCAGCGCCGCGGGGGGGAATTCACCCCTCCACTTT. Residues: CASAAGGNSPLHF.

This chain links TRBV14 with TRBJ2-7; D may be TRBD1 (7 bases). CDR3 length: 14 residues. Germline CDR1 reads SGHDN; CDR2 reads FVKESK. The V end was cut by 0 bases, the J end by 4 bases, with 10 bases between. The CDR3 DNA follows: TGTGCCAGCAGCCAAGATCCAGGGGGGTACGAGCAGTACTTC. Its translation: CASSQDPGGYEQYF.

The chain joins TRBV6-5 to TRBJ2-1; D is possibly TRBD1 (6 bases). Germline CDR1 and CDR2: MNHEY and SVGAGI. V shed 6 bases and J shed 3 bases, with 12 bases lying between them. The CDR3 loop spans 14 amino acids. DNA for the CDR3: TGTGCCAGCAGGCCCGCAGGGGTCTACAATGAGCAGTTCTTC. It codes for CASRPAGVYNEQFF.

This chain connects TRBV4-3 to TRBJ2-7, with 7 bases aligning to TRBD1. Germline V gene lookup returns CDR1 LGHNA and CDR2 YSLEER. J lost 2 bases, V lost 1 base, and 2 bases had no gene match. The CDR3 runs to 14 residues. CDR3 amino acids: CASSQVTGPYEQYF. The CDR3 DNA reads TGCGCCAGCAGCCAAGTGACAGGGCCCTACGAGCAGTACTTC.

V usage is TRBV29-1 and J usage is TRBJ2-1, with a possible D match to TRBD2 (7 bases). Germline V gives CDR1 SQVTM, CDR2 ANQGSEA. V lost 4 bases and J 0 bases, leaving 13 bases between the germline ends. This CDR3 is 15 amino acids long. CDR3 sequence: CSVVWGGRSYNEQFF. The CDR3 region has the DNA TGCAGCGTTGTCTGGGGGGGCCGCTCCTACAATGAGCAGTTCTTC.

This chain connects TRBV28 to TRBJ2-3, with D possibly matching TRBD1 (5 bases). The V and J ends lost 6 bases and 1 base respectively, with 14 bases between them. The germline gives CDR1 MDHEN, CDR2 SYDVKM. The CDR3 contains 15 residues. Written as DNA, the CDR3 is TGTGCCAGCAGCCTCCAAAGGGGCGGCACAGATACGCAGTATTTT. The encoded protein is CASSLQRGGTDTQYF.

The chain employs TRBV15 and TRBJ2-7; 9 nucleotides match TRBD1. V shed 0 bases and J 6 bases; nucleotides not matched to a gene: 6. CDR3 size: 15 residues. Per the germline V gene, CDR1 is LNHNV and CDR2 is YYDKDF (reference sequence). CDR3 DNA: TGTGCCACCAGCAGAGACTTAGGGACAGGGTCCGAGCAGTACTTC. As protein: CATSRDLGTGSEQYF. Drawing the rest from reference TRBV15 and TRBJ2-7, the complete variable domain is DAMVIQNPRYQVTQFGKPVTLSCSQTLNHNVMYWYQQKSSQAPKLLFHYYDKDFNNEADTPDNFQSRRPNTSFCFLDIRSPGLGDTAMYLCATSRDLGTGSEQYFGPGTRLTVT.

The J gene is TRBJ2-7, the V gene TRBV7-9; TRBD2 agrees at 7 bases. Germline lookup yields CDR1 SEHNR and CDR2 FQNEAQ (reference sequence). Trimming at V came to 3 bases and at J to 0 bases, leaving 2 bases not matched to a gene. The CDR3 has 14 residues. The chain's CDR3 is CASSFGGGSYEQYF. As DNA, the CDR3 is TGTGCCAGCAGCTTTGGCGGGGGCTCCTACGAGCAGTACTTC.

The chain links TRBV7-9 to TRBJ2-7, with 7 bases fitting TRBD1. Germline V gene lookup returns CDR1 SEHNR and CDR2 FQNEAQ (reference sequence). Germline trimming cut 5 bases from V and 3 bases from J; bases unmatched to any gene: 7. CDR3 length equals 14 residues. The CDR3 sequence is CASSLETGFYEQYF. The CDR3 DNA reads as TGTGCCAGCAGCCTTGAGACAGGGTTCTACGAGCAGTACTTC.

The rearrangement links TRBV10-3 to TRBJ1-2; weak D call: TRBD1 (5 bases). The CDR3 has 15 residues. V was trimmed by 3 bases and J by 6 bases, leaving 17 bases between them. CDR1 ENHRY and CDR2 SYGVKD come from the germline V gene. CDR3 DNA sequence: TGTGCCATCAGTGATTCGGGGTCGACGGGGGATGGCTACACCTTC. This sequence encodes CAISDSGSTGDGYTF.

The CDR3 region has the DNA TGTGCCTGGAGCCTTCTGGGGGGGGATGCAGATACGCAGTATTTT. This translates into CAWSLLGGDADTQYF. The V and J genes are TRBV30 and TRBJ2-3, with TRBD2 matching 7 bases. J gave up 4 bases and V 3 bases, and 10 bases lay outside the gene matches. In germline, CDR1 is GTSNPN, CDR2 SVGIG (reference sequence). The CDR3 is 15 residues long.

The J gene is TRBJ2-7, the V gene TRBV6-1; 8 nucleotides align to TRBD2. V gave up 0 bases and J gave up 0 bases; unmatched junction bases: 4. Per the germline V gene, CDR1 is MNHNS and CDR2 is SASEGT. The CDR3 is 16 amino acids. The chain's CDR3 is CASSEALAGSSYEQYF. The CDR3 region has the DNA TGTGCCAGCAGTGAAGCTTTAGCGGGAAGCTCCTACGAGCAGTACTTC.

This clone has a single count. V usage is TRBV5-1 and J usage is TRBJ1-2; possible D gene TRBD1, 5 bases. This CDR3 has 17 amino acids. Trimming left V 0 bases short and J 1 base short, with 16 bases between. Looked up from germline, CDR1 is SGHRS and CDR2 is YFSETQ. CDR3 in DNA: TGCGCCAGCAGCTTGGTCCAGGGCCCTTCTCATAACTATGGCTACACCTTC. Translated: CASSLVQGPSHNYGYTF.

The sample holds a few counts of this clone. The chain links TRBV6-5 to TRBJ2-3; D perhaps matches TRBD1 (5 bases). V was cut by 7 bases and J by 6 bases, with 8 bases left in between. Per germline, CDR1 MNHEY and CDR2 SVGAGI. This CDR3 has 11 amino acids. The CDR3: CASTQGDTQYF. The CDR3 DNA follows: TGTGCCAGCACCCAGGGTGATACGCAGTATTTT.

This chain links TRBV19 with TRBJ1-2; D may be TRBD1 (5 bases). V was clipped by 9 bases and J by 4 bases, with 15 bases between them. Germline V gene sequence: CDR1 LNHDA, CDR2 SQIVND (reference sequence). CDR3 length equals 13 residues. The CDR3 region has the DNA TGTGCCAGCGGGGGAGGATTGTCCTATGGCTACACCTTC. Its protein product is CASGGGLSYGYTF.

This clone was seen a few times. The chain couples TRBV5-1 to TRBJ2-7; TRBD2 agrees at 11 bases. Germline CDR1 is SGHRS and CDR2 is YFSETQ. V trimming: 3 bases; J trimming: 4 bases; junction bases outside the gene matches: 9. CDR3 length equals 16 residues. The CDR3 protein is CASSSQLAGEGYEQYF. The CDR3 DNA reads TGCGCCAGCAGCTCCCAACTAGCGGGAGAAGGGTACGAGCAGTACTTC.

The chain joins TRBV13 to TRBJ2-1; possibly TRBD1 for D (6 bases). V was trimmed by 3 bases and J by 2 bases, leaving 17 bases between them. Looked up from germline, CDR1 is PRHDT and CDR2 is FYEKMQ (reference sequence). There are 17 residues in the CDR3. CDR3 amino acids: CASSFRPTGSAYNEQFF. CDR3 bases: TGTGCCAGCAGCTTCAGGCCCACAGGGTCGGCCTACAATGAGCAGTTCTTC.

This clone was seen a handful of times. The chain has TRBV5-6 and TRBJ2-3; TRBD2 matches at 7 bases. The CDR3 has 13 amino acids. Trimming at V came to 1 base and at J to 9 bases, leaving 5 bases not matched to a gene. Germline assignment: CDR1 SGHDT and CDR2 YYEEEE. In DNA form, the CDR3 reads TGTGCCAGCAGCTTGTGGGGGGGAGGCACGCAGTATTTT. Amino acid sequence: CASSLWGGGTQYF.

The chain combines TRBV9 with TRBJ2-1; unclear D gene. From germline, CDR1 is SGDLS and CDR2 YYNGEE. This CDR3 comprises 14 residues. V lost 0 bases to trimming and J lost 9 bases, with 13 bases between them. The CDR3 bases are TGTGCCAGCAGCGTAGCTACTCGGGTCGGTGAGCAGTTCTTC. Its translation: CASSVATRVGEQFF.

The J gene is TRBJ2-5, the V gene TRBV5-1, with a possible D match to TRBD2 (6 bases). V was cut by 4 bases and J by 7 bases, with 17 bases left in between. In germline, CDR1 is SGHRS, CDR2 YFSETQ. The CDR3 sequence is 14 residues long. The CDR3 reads CASSLLAAAGTQYF. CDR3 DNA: TGCGCCAGCAGCCTACTAGCCGCCGCGGGGACCCAGTACTTC.

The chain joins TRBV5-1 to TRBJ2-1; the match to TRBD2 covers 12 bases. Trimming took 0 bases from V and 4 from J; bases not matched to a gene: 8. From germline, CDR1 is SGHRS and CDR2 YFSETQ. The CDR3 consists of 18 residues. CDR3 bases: TGCGCCAGCAGCTTGGAACCCGGGACTAGCGGGCGTTACAATGAGCAGTTCTTC. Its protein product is CASSLEPGTSGRYNEQFF.

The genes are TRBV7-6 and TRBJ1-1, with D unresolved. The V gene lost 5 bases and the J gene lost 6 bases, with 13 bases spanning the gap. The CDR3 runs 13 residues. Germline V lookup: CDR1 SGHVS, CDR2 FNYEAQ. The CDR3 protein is CASSPRVRAEAFF. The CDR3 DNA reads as TGTGCCAGCAGCCCCCGAGTGAGGGCTGAAGCTTTCTTT.

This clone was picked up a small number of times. The CDR3 region is CASSERSGLYGYTF. The CDR3 DNA sequence: TGTGCCAGCAGTGAACGTTCAGGGCTGTATGGCTACACCTTC. The rearrangement joins TRBV2 to TRBJ1-2, with a weak D call TRBD1 (5 bases). V lost 2 bases and J lost 5, with 12 bases in between. Germline V gives CDR1 SNHLY, CDR2 FYNNEI. The CDR3 extends over 14 amino acids.

The CDR3 sequence: CASSRTSGRVYEQYF. As DNA, the CDR3 is TGTGCCAGCAGCCGGACTAGCGGGAGGGTGTACGAGCAGTACTTC. The rearrangement links TRBV11-2 to TRBJ2-7; TRBD2 matches 15 bases. V was clipped by 5 bases and J by 4 bases; unmatched bases: 3. CDR1 SGHAT and CDR2 FQNNGV come from the germline V gene. This CDR3 spans 15 amino acids.

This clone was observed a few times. CDR3 DNA sequence: TGCAGCGTTTCTATGCGGGGGGCATACAATGAGCAGTTCTTC. Protein: CSVSMRGAYNEQFF. The rearrangement joins TRBV29-1 to TRBJ2-1, with 8 bases matching TRBD2. CDR1 and CDR2 (germline): SQVTM, ANQGSEA. J lost 4 bases, V lost 5 bases, and 7 bases had no gene match. There are 14 residues in the CDR3.

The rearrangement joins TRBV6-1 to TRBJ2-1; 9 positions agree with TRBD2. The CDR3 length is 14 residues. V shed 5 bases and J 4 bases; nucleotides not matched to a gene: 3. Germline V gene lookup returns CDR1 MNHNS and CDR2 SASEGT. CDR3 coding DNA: TGTGCCAGCAGTATGAGCGGGGGGTACAATGAGCAGTTCTTC. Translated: CASSMSGGYNEQFF.

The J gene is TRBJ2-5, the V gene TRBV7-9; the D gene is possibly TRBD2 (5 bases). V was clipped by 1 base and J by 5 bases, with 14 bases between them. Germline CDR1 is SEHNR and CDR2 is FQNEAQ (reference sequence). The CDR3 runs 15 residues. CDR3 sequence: CASSLEALGGETQYF. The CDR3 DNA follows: TGTGCCAGCAGCTTAGAAGCCCTCGGAGGTGAGACCCAGTACTTC.

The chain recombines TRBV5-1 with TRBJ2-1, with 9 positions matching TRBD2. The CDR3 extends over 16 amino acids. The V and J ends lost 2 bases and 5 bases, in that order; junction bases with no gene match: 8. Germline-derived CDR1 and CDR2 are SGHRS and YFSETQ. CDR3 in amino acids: CASSFDSGSVHNEQFF. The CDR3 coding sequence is TGCGCCAGCAGCTTCGATAGCGGGAGTGTTCACAATGAGCAGTTCTTC.

CDR3 coding DNA: TGTGCCATCACCAAGACTAGCGGGGGCCAATCCTACGAGCAGTACTTC. Amino acids: CAITKTSGGQSYEQYF. V and J are TRBV10-3 and TRBJ2-5; 12 nucleotides align to TRBD2. The last part of the DNA fits TRBJ2-7 better; the J call may be wrong. The CDR3 sequence is 16 residues long. Germline assignment: CDR1 ENHRY and CDR2 SYGVKD.